Listed below are T cell receptor beta chains from one sample, sequenced in a study of shared clonotypes between healthy human individuals. The method was immunoSEQ multiplex PCR; TCRdb's version includes in-frame clones alone and lacks a portion of them. The data contain millions of clones, approximately 94% of them singletons. Sequenced sample: naive CD8+ T cells sorted from blood. Receptors originate from a man between 18 and 29 years old in good health. The CDR3 runs from the conserved cysteine through the conserved F or W. A D gene is named only where the DNA matches it firmly. The listing skips clone size in some rows; elsewhere it reads once, few, many or a size class.

d_call	v_call	clone_size	j_call	cdr3_aa	cdr3_nt
TRBD1	TRBV7-7	.	TRBJ2-7	CASSFGQGMAYEQYF	TGTGCTAGCAGCTTTGGACAGGGAATGGCCTACGAGCAGTACTTC
.	TRBV27	.	TRBJ1-2	CASSLSGDYGYTF	TGTGCCAGCAGTTTATCCGGGGACTATGGCTACACCTTC
TRBD2	TRBV13	.	TRBJ2-7	CASSLGRAGVTEQYF	TGTGCCAGCAGCTTAGGCCGGGCGGGGGTCACAGAGCAGTACTTC
.	TRBV12-5	.	TRBJ2-2	CASGPSYTGELFF	TGTGCTAGTGGTCCCTCCTACACCGGGGAGCTGTTTTTT
.	TRBV27	.	TRBJ1-6	CASRLTGSNSPLHF	TGTGCCAGCAGACTCACAGGGTCGAATTCACCCCTCCACTTT
TRBD1	TRBV28	once	TRBJ1-4	CASSFDREATNEKLFF	TGTGCCAGCAGTTTTGACAGGGAGGCGACTAATGAAAAACTGTTTTTT
TRBD2	TRBV11-3	.	TRBJ2-2	CASSKEHAGGPSTGELFF	TGTGCCAGCAGCAAAGAGCACGCGGGGGGGCCGAGCACCGGGGAGCTGTTTTTT
TRBD2	TRBV18	.	TRBJ2-2	CASSPRLAGPTGELFF	TGTGCCAGCTCGCCACGGCTAGCGGGACCCACCGGGGAGCTGTTTTTT
.	TRBV2	once	TRBJ1-1	CASGENTEAFF	TGTGCCAGCGGAGAGAACACTGAAGCTTTCTTT
.	TRBV6-1	.	TRBJ2-7	CASSEGPSYEQYF	TGTGCCAGCAGTGAAGGTCCCTCCTACGAGCAGTACTTC
.	TRBV9	.	TRBJ2-4	CASSPKTAKNIQYF	TGTGCCAGCAGCCCAAAAACAGCCAAAAACATTCAGTACTTC
TRBD1	TRBV9	.	TRBJ2-5	CASSVATEGAGETQYF	TGTGCCAGCAGCGTAGCTACAGAGGGGGCCGGAGAGACCCAGTACTTC
.	TRBV10-2	.	TRBJ1-5	CASFLNQPQHF	TGCGCCAGTTTTCTTAATCAGCCCCAGCATTTT
.	TRBV6-7	.	TRBJ2-2	CASIFGELFF	TGTGCCAGCATCTTCGGGGAGCTGTTTTTT
TRBD1	TRBV10-3	.	TRBJ2-1	CAISLDREGFFYNEQFF	TGTGCCATCAGCCTCGACAGGGAAGGTTTTTTTTACAATGAGCAGTTCTTC
.	TRBV9	once	TRBJ2-7	CASSPDGSSYEQYF	TGTGCCAGCAGCCCGGACGGATCCTCCTACGAGCAGTACTTC
.	TRBV9	.	TRBJ2-3	CASSVERYPRPTDTQYF	TGTGCCAGCAGCGTAGAACGGTACCCTAGGCCCACAGATACGCAGTATTTT
.	TRBV7-9	.	TRBJ1-1	CASSAAQAANLEAFF	TGTGCCAGCAGCGCGGCACAGGCGGCTAATTTGGAAGCTTTCTTT
.	TRBV7-9	.	TRBJ2-5	CASSPWFGAQEETQYF	TGTGCCAGCAGCCCGTGGTTTGGGGCGCAGGAAGAGACCCAGTACTTC
TRBD2	TRBV27	.	TRBJ2-1	CASSLSGGSYNEQFF	TGTGCCAGCAGTCTTAGCGGGGGGTCCTACAATGAGCAGTTCTTC
.	TRBV19	.	TRBJ1-2	CASSIPSQVYGYTF	TGTGCCAGTAGTATACCGTCACAGGTCTATGGCTACACCTTC
.	TRBV28	.	TRBJ2-7	CASSYPRDAGYEQYF	TGTGCCAGCAGTTACCCCCGGGACGCAGGCTACGAGCAGTACTTC
.	TRBV12-5	few	TRBJ1-3	CASGIEGSGNTIYF	TGTGCTAGTGGCATCGAAGGGTCTGGAAACACCATATATTTT
.	TRBV5-6	.	TRBJ2-7	CASSSISVPSYEQYF	TGTGCCAGCAGCTCCATCTCCGTCCCCTCCTACGAGCAGTACTTC
TRBD1	TRBV7-9	.	TRBJ1-2	CASSHLGQGQDDYGYTF	TGTGCCAGCAGCCATCTGGGACAGGGACAAGACGACTATGGCTACACCTTC
.	TRBV5-1	.	TRBJ2-7	CASSLGPGYEQYF	TGCGCCAGCAGCTTGGGTCCGGGATACGAGCAGTACTTC
TRBD2	TRBV9	few	TRBJ2-7	CASSARGLADYEQYF	TGTGCCAGCAGCGCGCGGGGACTAGCGGACTACGAGCAGTACTTC
.	TRBV5-4	.	TRBJ2-1	CASSLDNSYNEQFF	TGTGCCAGCAGCTTAGACAATTCCTACAATGAGCAGTTCTTC
.	TRBV7-9	once	TRBJ2-1	CASSPPPGLVYNEQFF	TGTGCCAGCAGCCCACCCCCAGGGTTAGTTTACAATGAGCAGTTCTTC
.	TRBV11-1	.	TRBJ2-7	CASSQGRGLGYEQYF	TGTGCCAGCAGCCAAGGGAGGGGGCTTGGCTACGAGCAGTACTTC
TRBD1	TRBV23-1	.	TRBJ1-1	CASSQSGRGRRDTEAFF	TGCGCCAGCAGTCAATCGGGCAGGGGGCGCCGGGACACTGAAGCTTTCTTT
.	TRBV5-8	.	TRBJ2-1	CASSLVGGYNEQFF	TGTGCCAGCAGCTTGGTTGGAGGCTACAATGAGCAGTTCTTC
.	TRBV7-9	few	TRBJ1-1	CASSLVGNTEAFF	TGTGCCAGCAGCTTAGTTGGGAACACTGAAGCTTTCTTT
TRBD1	TRBV7-9	.	TRBJ2-7	CASSSGTGSYEQYF	TGTGCCAGCAGCTCCGGGACAGGCAGCTACGAGCAGTACTTC
.	TRBV4-1	.	TRBJ2-5	CASSLQGGETQYF	TGCGCCAGCAGCCTACAGGGAGGGGAGACCCAGTACTTC
.	TRBV5-6	.	TRBJ2-7	CASSLSGDYEQYF	TGTGCCAGCAGCTTGAGCGGAGACTACGAGCAGTACTTC
TRBD2	TRBV7-6	.	TRBJ2-1	CASSPTSGLLEQFF	TGTGCCAGCAGCCCGACTAGCGGGCTACTTGAGCAGTTCTTC
TRBD1	TRBV5-6	.	TRBJ2-7	CASSAQPGQGNTYEQYF	TGTGCCAGCAGCGCGCAGCCCGGACAGGGGAATACGTACGAGCAGTACTTC
TRBD2	TRBV10-2	.	TRBJ2-3	CASSEVLAGVADTQYF	TGCGCCAGCAGTGAAGTACTAGCGGGAGTTGCAGATACGCAGTATTTT
TRBD2	TRBV27	.	TRBJ2-7	CASSTAGTSASYEQYF	TGTGCCAGCAGCACCGCCGGGACTAGCGCATCCTACGAGCAGTACTTC
TRBD1	TRBV6-1	.	TRBJ2-7	CASSEMLGQGLDEQYF	TGTGCCAGCAGTGAAATGCTGGGACAGGGTTTGGACGAGCAGTACTTC
.	TRBV19	.	TRBJ1-4	CASQSVVPEEKLFF	TGTGCCAGCCAAAGCGTCGTTCCAGAGGAAAAACTGTTTTTT
TRBD1	TRBV4-3	.	TRBJ2-3	CASSLGTGGDTQYF	TGCGCCAGCAGCCTAGGGACAGGGGGAGATACGCAGTATTTT
.	TRBV7-7	.	TRBJ2-3	CASSFRGADTDTQYF	TGTGCTAGCAGCTTTAGGGGTGCGGACACAGATACGCAGTATTTT
.	TRBV5-4	.	TRBJ1-1	CASSLVDGWWAGSTEAFF	TGTGCCAGCAGCTTGGTCGACGGCTGGTGGGCGGGGAGCACTGAAGCTTTCTTT